This is a list of T cell receptor beta chains from one sample in a study of shared clonotypes between healthy human individuals. The table came from immunoSEQ multiplex PCR; TCRdb's copy has only in-frame clones and leaves some out. Of about 1.5 million clones listed, 95% to 99% are singletons. Input material: naive CD4+ T cells sorted from blood. The receptors derive from a man between 25 and 39 years old in good health. The CDR3 runs from the conserved cysteine through the conserved F or W. A D gene is named only where the DNA matches it firmly. Only part of the rows carry a size: once, few, many, or a class if the clone is expanded.

cdr3_nt cdr3_aa d_call clone_size j_call v_call
TGTGCCACCAGCAGAGGATTTACCGGGGAGCTGTTTTTT CATSRGFTGELFF . once TRBJ2-2 TRBV15
TGTGCCTGGAGCGCCCAGGGGGGACCCTACGAGCAGTACTTC CAWSAQGGPYEQYF . . TRBJ2-7 TRBV30
TGTGCCAGTAGTATGGGCGGCAGGACCTACGAGCAGTACTTC CASSMGGRTYEQYF . . TRBJ2-7 TRBV19
TGTGCCAGCAGTGACTTGACAGGAACCACGCAGTATTTT CASSDLTGTTQYF . . TRBJ2-3 TRBV6-4
TGTGCCATCAGTGAGTCAAGGGTGGGAAGTGGAAACACCATATATTTT CAISESRVGSGNTIYF . . TRBJ1-3 TRBV10-3
TGCGCCAGCAGCTTGGCCGCCCGCCAGGGGGTCACAGATACGCAGTATTTT CASSLAARQGVTDTQYF TRBD1 . TRBJ2-3 TRBV5-1
TGTGCCAGCAGTTACCCGTGGGGCGAGCAGTACTTC CASSYPWGEQYF . once TRBJ2-7 TRBV6-5
TGTGCCAGCAGTGAAATGGGACTAGCGGGAGGGAGCACAGATACGCAGTATTTT CASSEMGLAGGSTDTQYF TRBD2 . TRBJ2-3 TRBV2
TGTGCCAGTCGGAGGACAGGGAGAGGCTACGAGCAGTACTTC CASRRTGRGYEQYF TRBD1 . TRBJ2-7 TRBV19
TGTGCCAGCAGCTTAGGGGTTGGGCCCTCCTCCTACGAGCAGTACTTC CASSLGVGPSSYEQYF . . TRBJ2-7 TRBV7-2
TGTGCCAGCAGCAAAGTGGCTAGCGGGAGGGCCGTCGTCTACGAGCAGTACTTC CASSKVASGRAVVYEQYF . . TRBJ2-7 TRBV21-1
TGTGCCAGCAGCTTGGTCGGGACAGGGGGATCGTTTAGCAATCAGCCCCAGCATTTT CASSLVGTGGSFSNQPQHF TRBD1 once TRBJ1-5 TRBV5-5
TGTGCCAGCAGCACCAGACAGGGGAAGTCGGGTAGCAATCAGCCCCAGCATTTT CASSTRQGKSGSNQPQHF TRBD1 . TRBJ1-5 TRBV28
TGTGCCACCAGATCCAGCGAGGGGGAAAAACTGTTTTTT CATRSSEGEKLFF . . TRBJ1-4 TRBV2
TGCGCCAGCAGCTTACTACAGGGAACGAACACCGGGGAGCTGTTTTTT CASSLLQGTNTGELFF . . TRBJ2-2 TRBV5-1
TGTGCCAGCAGCCAGGGGTTACAGGGGAAATCTGAGCAGTTCTTC CASSQGLQGKSEQFF TRBD1 . TRBJ2-1 TRBV7-2
TGCGCCAGCAGCCAGGCTCTCAGGGGTGCAGATACGCAGTATTTT CASSQALRGADTQYF . . TRBJ2-3 TRBV4-3
TGTGCCAGCAGAGGGGACAGGGCTGGACAGCCCCAGCATTTT CASRGDRAGQPQHF TRBD1 once TRBJ1-5 TRBV6-1
TGTGCCAGCAGCTTAGTTCGGGAAAACTCCTACGAGCAGTACTTC CASSLVRENSYEQYF . . TRBJ2-7 TRBV7-2
TGTGCCAGCAGCTTGTATGTGTCTAGCGACAATACGCAGTATTTT CASSLYVSSDNTQYF . . TRBJ2-3 TRBV5-8
TGTGCCAGCAGCTTGAGTGCAGAGGAGACCCAGTACTTC CASSLSAEETQYF . . TRBJ2-5 TRBV5-4
TGTGCCAGCAGTGAGGAACAGGGGGCTGGGGCCAACGTCCTGACTTTC CASSEEQGAGANVLTF TRBD1 . TRBJ2-6 TRBV2
TGCGCCAGCAGCTTAAATCGAGTTAGCACAGATACGCAGTATTTT CASSLNRVSTDTQYF . once TRBJ2-3 TRBV5-1
TGTGCCAGCAGTCAATTTGGGACAGGACCCTACGAGCAGTACTTC CASSQFGTGPYEQYF TRBD1 . TRBJ2-7 TRBV5-4
TGTGCCAGCAGTGAAGGCTTAACAGATCCCCATGAAAAACTGTTTTTT CASSEGLTDPHEKLFF . . TRBJ1-4 TRBV2
TGTGCCAGCACCCCAGGGGGGACCTACGAGCAGTACTTC CASTPGGTYEQYF . . TRBJ2-7 TRBV6-5
TGCGCCAGCAGCCAAGATGAGGGACAGTCCCTCTACGAGCAGTACTTC CASSQDEGQSLYEQYF TRBD1 . TRBJ2-7 TRBV4-1
TGTGCCAGCAGTTTAGAAGGGAGCTACACCTTC CASSLEGSYTF . once TRBJ1-2 TRBV28
TGTGCCAGCAGCCGCACTTTACTAGCAGATGAGCAGTTCTTC CASSRTLLADEQFF . . TRBJ2-1 TRBV5-6
TGTGCCAGCAGCCCTAGCGGGATCTCCTACGAGCAGTACTTC CASSPSGISYEQYF TRBD2 . TRBJ2-7 TRBV13
TGTGCCACCAGCAGACCAACCGGGACAGGGGGCTCTTTCGCCTCCTACGAGCAGTACTTC CATSRPTGTGGSFASYEQYF TRBD1 . TRBJ2-7 TRBV15
TGTGCCAGCAGTTTATTGGGTCTGGCGGACGGCTACGAGCAGTACTTC CASSLLGLADGYEQYF . . TRBJ2-7 TRBV27
TGTGCCAGCAGCCCCCGAGGAGGCTGGAATGAGCAGTTCTTC CASSPRGGWNEQFF . once TRBJ2-1 TRBV9
TGTGCCAGCAGCTTAGGGGGACTAGCGGGAGTACGGAATGAGCAGTTCTTC CASSLGGLAGVRNEQFF TRBD2 . TRBJ2-1 TRBV7-9
TGTGCCAGCAGGGGACAGCACACTGAAGCTTTCTTT CASRGQHTEAFF TRBD1 . TRBJ1-1 TRBV6-5